These T cell receptor beta chains were read from a single sample in a study of shared clonotypes between healthy human individuals. Using immunoSEQ multiplex PCR, the repertoire was profiled, and TCRdb retains in-frame clones only, with some absent. The table has approximately 600,000 clones, approximately 95% seen once; the top ten hold about 0.11%. The sequenced sample consisted of naive CD8+ T cells sorted from blood. The source is a woman aged 25 to 39 in good health. CDR3s include the opening cysteine and the closing phenylalanine or tryptophan. Fields, in order: J gene, clone size, V gene, D gene, CDR3 DNA, CDR3 protein. The D gene is left open where the match is weak. The size entry is marked missing in some rows and otherwise reads once, few, many or a size class.

TRBJ2-1	NA	TRBV1	NA	TGCACCAGCAGCCAAGATCGAGGTCACCTCTCCTACAATGAGCAGTTCTTC	CTSSQDRGHLSYNEQFF
TRBJ2-3	NA	TRBV7-9	NA	TGTGCCAGCAGCCAAGGGGAACAGGTCCCAGATACGCAGTATTTT	CASSQGEQVPDTQYF
TRBJ2-7	NA	TRBV19	TRBD2	TGTGCCAGTAGTCGAGGCCAGCGGGGGAACGAGCAGTACTTC	CASSRGQRGNEQYF
TRBJ2-7	NA	TRBV27	NA	TGTGCCAGCAGTCTCACCTACTCGGCCAACGAGCAGTACTTC	CASSLTYSANEQYF
TRBJ1-5	NA	TRBV5-8	NA	TGTGCCAGCAGCCCGGGCCCCTCTCCACAGCCCCAGCATTTT	CASSPGPSPQPQHF
TRBJ2-1	NA	TRBV7-2	TRBD1	TGTGCCAGCAGGACCGGGACAGGCCTCTACAATGAGCAGTTCTTC	CASRTGTGLYNEQFF
TRBJ2-7	NA	TRBV27	TRBD1	TGTGCCAGCCGCCCTGGGACAGGTTACGAGCAGTACTTC	CASRPGTGYEQYF
TRBJ1-4	once	TRBV6-6	NA	TGTGCCAGCAGTTATCTCGCCGGGGGGGAGTTAGCAAAACTGTTTTTT	CASSYLAGGELAKLFF
TRBJ2-7	NA	TRBV5-4	NA	TGTGCCAGCAGCTGGGCCTCCGGGAGCTCCTACGAGCAGTACTTC	CASSWASGSSYEQYF
TRBJ1-1	NA	TRBV28	NA	TGTGCCAGCAGTTTGACCTCGAACACTGAAGCTTTCTTT	CASSLTSNTEAFF
TRBJ1-1	once	TRBV19	NA	TGTGCCAGCTCGGAGGGGTTCGACACTGAAGCTTTCTTT	CASSEGFDTEAFF
TRBJ1-5	NA	TRBV28	NA	TGTGCCAGCAGCCCCATAACACGAGACAGCTATAGATATAGCAATCAGCCCCAGCATTTT	CASSPITRDSYRYSNQPQHF
TRBJ2-1	NA	TRBV6-5	NA	TGTGCCAGCAGTTACTTAGGGGTAGGGGACAATGAGCAGTTCTTC	CASSYLGVGDNEQFF
TRBJ1-4	NA	TRBV27	NA	TGTGCCAGCAGTCGCATTACCCCAGGGGCCCCTATTGCAACTAATGAAAAACTGTTTTTT	CASSRITPGAPIATNEKLFF
TRBJ2-1	NA	TRBV27	TRBD2	TGTGCCAGCAGTTCGGGACTAGCGGGAACCAATGAGCAGTTCTTC	CASSSGLAGTNEQFF
TRBJ1-2	NA	TRBV29-1	NA	TGCAGCGTTGTTGAGGGGCTTTCGAATAACTATGGCTACACCTTC	CSVVEGLSNNYGYTF
TRBJ2-7	NA	TRBV4-2	TRBD2	TGTGCCAGCAGCCAAGATGGACTAGCGGGAGAAATGGTTTACGAGCAGTACTTC	CASSQDGLAGEMVYEQYF
TRBJ2-7	NA	TRBV6-8	TRBD1	TGTGCCAGCAGTTACTCTAAGAAGGGGGCCCTTCTCTACGAGCAGTACTTC	CASSYSKKGALLYEQYF
TRBJ2-1	NA	TRBV6-4	NA	TGTGCCAGCAGTGACAGGTACAATGAGCAGTTCTTC	CASSDRYNEQFF
TRBJ1-6	NA	TRBV27	TRBD1	TGTGCCAGCAGTTTATGGGGACAGAATTCACCCCTCCACTTT	CASSLWGQNSPLHF
TRBJ2-1	NA	TRBV27	TRBD2	TGTGCCAGCAATCTCGGGAGGTCGTCCTACAATGAGCAGTTCTTC	CASNLGRSSYNEQFF
TRBJ2-7	NA	TRBV6-5	TRBD1	TGTGCCAGCAGTTCCGGGACAGGGGGCTCCTACGAGCAGTACTTC	CASSSGTGGSYEQYF
TRBJ2-7	NA	TRBV28	TRBD2	TGTGCCAGCAGTCGACCCAAGAAGGTAAATAGCGGGATCCGCTCCTACGAGCAGTACTTC	CASSRPKKVNSGIRSYEQYF
TRBJ1-1	NA	TRBV5-1	NA	TGCGCCAGCAGTCAAGGTTTAATACAGGGTATCTTTAACACTGAAGCTTTCTTT	CASSQGLIQGIFNTEAFF
TRBJ2-7	NA	TRBV28	NA	TGTGCCAGCACCGGAGGATACGAGCAGTACTTC	CASTGGYEQYF
TRBJ2-5	few	TRBV5-4	NA	TGTGCCAGCAGCTTGGCCGAGGTTGAAACCCAGTACTTC	CASSLAEVETQYF
TRBJ1-1	NA	TRBV2	NA	TGTGCCAGCAGTGAGTCGGGGCGGGGATACACTGAAGCTTTCTTT	CASSESGRGYTEAFF
TRBJ2-7	NA	TRBV4-1	NA	TGCGCCAGCAGCCAAGTAAACAGCTACGAGCAGTACTTC	CASSQVNSYEQYF
TRBJ2-6	NA	TRBV19	NA	TGTGCCAGTAGTATACTGGGGGCATCTGGGGCCAACGTCCTGACTTTC	CASSILGASGANVLTF
TRBJ2-7	once	TRBV28	NA	TGTGCCAGCAGTCTCCTTTTGGGTGAGCAGTACTTC	CASSLLLGEQYF
TRBJ2-7	NA	TRBV15	NA	TGTGCCACCAGCAGACCTAAACCTAGCGACATATACGAGCAGTACTTC	CATSRPKPSDIYEQYF
TRBJ2-7	once	TRBV9	NA	TGTGCCAGCAGCGGGACATTCTCTAGCGAGCAGTACTTC	CASSGTFSSEQYF
TRBJ1-2	once	TRBV19	NA	TGTGCCAGTAGTTGGGGACACCCTAACTATGGCTACACCTTC	CASSWGHPNYGYTF
TRBJ1-2	NA	TRBV9	NA	TGTGCCAGCAGCGTAGTAGTAGCGAGTTCCAGACAAACGAAATATGGCTACACCTTC	CASSVVVASSRQTKYGYTF
TRBJ2-5	NA	TRBV5-1	TRBD2	TGCGCCAGCAGCTTGGGGGAGATAGCGGGACTCCAAGAGACCCAGTACTTC	CASSLGEIAGLQETQYF
TRBJ1-1	NA	TRBV7-9	TRBD1	TGTGCCAGCAGCTTAGGGGACAGAGGGAACACTGAAGCTTTCTTT	CASSLGDRGNTEAFF
TRBJ2-7	NA	TRBV2	NA	TGTGCCACCATGGACGCCTACGAGCAGTACTTC	CATMDAYEQYF
TRBJ1-2	NA	TRBV27	TRBD1	TGTGCCAGCAGTGCCTGGACAGGTGGGGGCTACACCTTC	CASSAWTGGGYTF
TRBJ2-7	NA	TRBV21-1	NA	TGTGCCAGCAGCAAAGTTTCAAGGACTAGCGCGAGCTCCTACGAGCAGTACTTC	CASSKVSRTSASSYEQYF
TRBJ2-7	NA	TRBV27	TRBD2	TGTGCCAGCAGTTTATTCGCGGGAGGGTCCTACGAGCAGTACTTC	CASSLFAGGSYEQYF
TRBJ2-2	once	TRBV7-8	NA	TGTGCCATCCCGACAGAGACTACCGGGGAGCTGTTTTTT	CAIPTETTGELFF
TRBJ2-1	NA	TRBV28	NA	TGTGCCAGCAGTGCCTCACTCTACAATGAGCAGTTCTTC	CASSASLYNEQFF
TRBJ1-1	NA	TRBV7-9	TRBD1	TGTGCCAGCAGCTCGGAGACAGGGAAAGTGGACACTGAAGCTTTCTTT	CASSSETGKVDTEAFF
TRBJ2-6	NA	TRBV2	TRBD1	TGTGCCAGCAATTGGGACAGGGTTAGTTCTGGGGCCAACGTCCTGACTTTC	CASNWDRVSSGANVLTF
TRBJ2-7	NA	TRBV7-8	TRBD2	TGTGCCAGCAGCTTACCCGCTACCCGACTAGCCGGAACCTACGAGCAGTACTTC	CASSLPATRLAGTYEQYF
TRBJ1-2	NA	TRBV27	TRBD1	TGTGCCAGCAGTTCCGGACAGGCCTATGGCTACACCTTC	CASSSGQAYGYTF
TRBJ1-1	NA	TRBV28	NA	TGTGCCAGCCGGGTGAGACAGCTAAACACTGAAGCTTTCTTT	CASRVRQLNTEAFF
TRBJ1-1	NA	TRBV19	TRBD1	TGTGCCAGTAGTGGGACAGGGGGACGGAACACTGAAGCTTTCTTT	CASSGTGGRNTEAFF
TRBJ2-5	NA	TRBV9	TRBD1	TGTGCCAGCAGCGGAGGGACAGGGGGCGGGGAGACCCAGTACTTC	CASSGGTGGGETQYF
TRBJ2-7	once	TRBV27	NA	TGTGCCAGCGCCACAGGGGGGGCCGCGGACGAGCAGTACTTC	CASATGGAADEQYF
TRBJ2-7	once	TRBV18	NA	TGTGCCAGCTCACCACGTGACAGGCCGTCCTACGAGCAGTACTTC	CASSPRDRPSYEQYF
TRBJ2-7	NA	TRBV9	NA	TGTGCCAGCAGCGTAGGCCCGTTGGGCGGGGCCTACGAGCAGTACTTC	CASSVGPLGGAYEQYF
TRBJ2-7	NA	TRBV5-1	NA	TGCGCCACCAACCAAGGGCAGTACTTC	CATNQGQYF
TRBJ2-3	once	TRBV30	TRBD2	TGTGCCTGGAGGGGACTAGCGGGACTCACAGATACGCAGTATTTT	CAWRGLAGLTDTQYF
TRBJ2-7	NA	TRBV5-6	NA	TGTGCCAGCAGCTTGGCGGGGGGCCGCGAGCAGTACTTC	CASSLAGGREQYF
TRBJ2-5	NA	TRBV5-4	TRBD2	TGTGCCAGCAGCGAGGAAGCGGGAGGTCGAGAGACCCAGTACTTC	CASSEEAGGRETQYF
TRBJ2-2	few	TRBV28	NA	TGTGCCAGCAGTTTACCCGGGGAGCTGTTTTTT	CASSLPGELFF
TRBJ2-7	NA	TRBV7-9	NA	TGTGCCAGCAGCTTCTCCGAAAGTCGACACGAGCAGTACTTC	CASSFSESRHEQYF